Shown below are 17 T cell receptor beta chains from a single sample sequenced in a study of Ad26.COV2.S vaccination and SARS-CoV-2 variants. Specified treatment: approximately 18 received Ad26.COV2.S at low or high dose, single or two shots; 5 received placebo; per-sample allocation not given. The samples date from day 63 after the first vaccine or placebo injection. Libraries were prepared by immunoSEQ multiplex PCR; TCRdb keeps only in-frame clonotypes and omits some of them. This sample has about 350,000 clones, with 85% to 90% found just once. Source: peripheral blood, taken in a trial of Ad26.COV2.S vaccine versus placebo. These TCRs come from a person aged 18 to 65 who received the Ad26.COV2.S COVID-19 vaccine or a placebo.

The chain has TRBV7-8 and TRBJ1-4; possibly TRBD1 for D (5 bases). This CDR3 is built from 14 residues. The germline V gene has CDR1 SGHVS and CDR2 FQNEAQ. Trimming took off 3 bases at V and 4 bases at J, with 9 bases between the two ends. The CDR3 DNA is TGTGCCAGCAGCTTGGGACTGGGTAATGAAAAACTGTTTTTT. Its protein product is CASSLGLGNEKLFF.

The J gene is TRBJ1-6, the V gene TRBV15; no reliable D call. Germline lookup yields CDR1 LNHNV and CDR2 YYDKDF (reference sequence). CDR3 size: 19 residues. V lost 1 base, J lost 3 bases, and 19 bases lay in between. The CDR3 DNA follows: TGTGCCACCAGCAGAGGTTCTTTGTTCCAGCCCGTCTATAATTCACCCCTCCACTTT. This codes for CATSRGSLFQPVYNSPLHF.

On this clone: Within the sample, other DNA sequences also encode this same CDR3. The rearrangement links TRBV3-1 (or the pseudogene TRBV3-2) to TRBJ1-6; D ambiguous. The CDR3 runs to 13 residues. Trimming removed 3 bases from V and 4 bases from J, with 4 bases in between. CDR1 is LGHDT, CDR2 YNNKEL, per germline (reference sequence). The CDR3 coding sequence is TGTGCCAGCAGCCAGGGTTATAATTCACCCCTCCACTTT. Protein product: CASSQGYNSPLHF.

J is TRBJ1-2 and V is TRBV4-2; D is undetermined. The CDR3 has 13 amino acids. Trimming removed 2 bases at V and 2 bases at J, with 6 bases between. Germline V gene data show CDR1 as LGHNA and CDR2 as YNFKEQ. The CDR3 sequence is CASSQWQNYGYTF. The CDR3 nucleotides read TGTGCCAGCAGCCAATGGCAGAACTATGGCTACACCTTC.

The CDR3: CASSYSKQGADTQYF. CDR3 sequence (DNA): TGTGCCAGCAGTTACTCGAAACAGGGGGCGGATACGCAGTATTTT. This chain uses TRBV6-5 with TRBJ2-3; TRBD1 aligns across 9 bases. Germline lookup yields CDR1 MNHEY and CDR2 SVGAGI. This CDR3 spans 15 amino acids. The V segment lost 0 bases and the J segment 6 bases; nucleotides outside the gene matches: 4.

This sequence joins TRBV27 and TRBJ2-3; TRBD2 matches at 13 bases. CDR3 size: 18 residues. Germline lookup yields CDR1 MNHEY and CDR2 SMNVEV (reference sequence). The V and J ends lost 5 bases and 0 bases, in that order; junction bases with no gene match: 8. The CDR3 nucleotides read TGTGCCAGCAGTCCGACTAGCGGGGGGTCTACCAGCACAGATACGCAGTATTTT. Translation gives CASSPTSGGSTSTDTQYF.

The rearrangement uses TRBV9 and TRBJ1-1, with TRBD1 identical over 7 bases. Germline values: CDR1 SGDLS, CDR2 YYNGEE. The J segment lost 3 bases and the V segment lost 4 bases, leaving 9 bases of the junction unmatched. The CDR3 runs to 15 residues. In nucleotides, the CDR3 is TGTGCCAGCAGCTCAGGGGGGGGTCTGGACACTGAAGCTTTCTTT. Translation gives CASSSGGGLDTEAFF.

The chain couples TRBV28 to TRBJ1-3, with D hard to call. The CDR3 is made up of 16 amino acids. Trimming took 3 bases from V and 0 from J, leaving 12 bases between them. Per germline, CDR1 MDHEN and CDR2 SYDVKM. The CDR3 region is CASSFGAVLSGNTIYF. The DNA for the CDR3 is TGTGCCAGCAGTTTTGGAGCGGTGCTCTCTGGAAACACCATATATTTT.

CDR3 loop: CSVVGPRGPGTEAFF. The CDR3 region has the DNA TGCAGCGTTGTAGGGCCCAGGGGGCCGGGCACTGAAGCTTTCTTT. The chain carries TRBV29-1 and TRBJ1-1; 8 bases line up with TRBD1. Looked up from germline, CDR1 is SQVTM and CDR2 is ANQGSEA. The CDR3 has 15 residues. The V and J ends lost 4 bases and 4 bases, in that order; junction bases with no gene match: 11.

CDR3 DNA: TGTGCCAGTAAAAGGGACAGGGGGTCGGATGGCTACACCTTC. It translates to CASKRDRGSDGYTF. The chain has TRBV19 and TRBJ1-2; 11 positions agree with TRBD1. The CDR3 totals 14 residues. In germline, CDR1 is LNHDA, CDR2 SQIVND (reference sequence). The V segment lost 7 bases and the J segment 6 bases; nucleotides outside the gene matches: 7.

This rearrangement joins TRBV27 to TRBJ2-7; TRBD1 matches 10 bases. V lost 5 bases, J lost 4 bases, and 8 bases stayed unmatched. Germline assignment: CDR1 MNHEY and CDR2 SMNVEV (reference sequence). This CDR3 is built from 15 residues. CDR3 nucleotide sequence: TGTGCCAGCAGTCGGGGGGGGACAGGGGTATACGAGCAGTACTTC. Its translation is CASSRGGTGVYEQYF.

The V call is TRBV7-3, the J call TRBJ1-3, with D unresolved. V lost 2 bases and J 2 bases, leaving 7 bases between the germline ends. Per the germline V gene, CDR1 is SGHTA and CDR2 is FQGTGA. This CDR3 comprises 14 residues. The CDR3: CASSLDGTGNTIYF. The CDR3, as DNA: TGTGCCAGCAGCTTAGACGGGACTGGAAACACCATATATTTT.

V usage is TRBV20-1 and J usage is TRBJ1-4, with a possible D match to TRBD1 (5 bases). The V gene's germline CDR1 is DFQATT and CDR2 SNEGSKA (reference sequence). There are 14 residues in the CDR3. The V and J ends lost 3 bases and 4 bases respectively, with 12 bases between them. Here the CDR3 reads CSASQGVDNEKLFF. The DNA of the CDR3 is TGCAGTGCTAGTCAGGGAGTGGATAATGAAAAACTGTTTTTT.

This chain uses TRBV6-1 with TRBJ2-3, with D tentatively TRBD2 (6 bases). Germline V gene sequence: CDR1 MNHNS, CDR2 SASEGT. The V gene lost 2 bases and the J gene lost 0 bases, with 12 bases spanning the gap. The CDR3 covers 16 residues. In DNA form, the CDR3 reads TGTGCCAGCAGTGAACTTGTGGGGGGTAGCACAGATACGCAGTATTTT. Protein: CASSELVGGSTDTQYF.

This chain links TRBV5-1 with TRBJ1-4; no definite D call. Between the trimmed V and J ends, which lost 3 bases and 3 bases, there was a span of 6 bases. This CDR3 is built from 13 residues. Germline V gives CDR1 SGHRS, CDR2 YFSETQ. The CDR3 coding sequence is TGCGCCAGCAGCTCGAACGCTAATGAAAAACTGTTTTTT. Protein sequence: CASSSNANEKLFF. The whole variable domain, filled in from reference TRBV5-1 and TRBJ1-4, reads KAGVTQTPRYLIKTRGQQVTLSCSPISGHRSVSWYQQTPGQGLQFLFEYFSETQRNKGNFPGRFSGRQFSNSRSEMNVSTLELGDSALYLCASSSNANEKLFFGSGTQLSVL.

The chain employs TRBV5-4 and TRBJ2-7; TRBD1 agrees at 10 bases. Germline V CDR1 and CDR2: SGHNT, YYREEE (reference sequence). V lost 5 bases and J lost 5; bases outside the gene matches: 13. This CDR3 is 16 amino acids long. Here the CDR3 reads CASSQEVGQGFHEQYF. In DNA form, the CDR3 reads TGTGCCAGCAGTCAGGAGGTGGGACAGGGGTTCCACGAGCAGTACTTC. The full variable domain, in which reference TRBV5-4 and TRBJ2-7 provide the parts outside the CDR3, is ETGVTQSPTHLIKTRGQQVTLRCSSQSGHNTVSWYQQALGQGPQFIFQYYREEENGRGNFPPRFSGLQFPNYSSELNVNALELDDSALYLCASSQEVGQGFHEQYFGPGTRLTVT.

The V call is TRBV27, the J call TRBJ2-1; no clear D. Per the germline V gene, CDR1 is MNHEY and CDR2 is SMNVEV (reference sequence). Trimming took off 1 base at V and 0 bases at J, with 4 bases between the two ends. The CDR3 consists of 14 residues. This CDR3 reads CASSLFDSYNEQFF. DNA for the CDR3: TGTGCCAGCAGTTTATTTGACTCCTACAATGAGCAGTTCTTC.